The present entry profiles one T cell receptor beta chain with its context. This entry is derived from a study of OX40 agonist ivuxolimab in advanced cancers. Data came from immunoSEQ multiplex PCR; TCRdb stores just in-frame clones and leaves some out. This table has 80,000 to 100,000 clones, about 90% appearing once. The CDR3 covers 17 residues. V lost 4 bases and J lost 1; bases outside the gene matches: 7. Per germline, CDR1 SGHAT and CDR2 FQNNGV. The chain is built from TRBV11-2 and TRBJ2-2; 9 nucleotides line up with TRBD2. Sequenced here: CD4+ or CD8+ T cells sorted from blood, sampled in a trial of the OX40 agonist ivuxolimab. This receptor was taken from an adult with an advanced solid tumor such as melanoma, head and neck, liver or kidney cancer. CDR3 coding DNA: TGTGCCAGCAGCTCTCTACGGACTAGCGTGAACACCGGGGAGCTGTTTTTT. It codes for CASSSLRTSVNTGELFF.